These T cell receptor beta chains were read from a single sample in a study of Ad26.COV2.S vaccination and SARS-CoV-2 variants. The assay was immunoSEQ multiplex PCR, and TCRdb's table has in-frame clones only and misses some. Counted here are roughly 320,000 clones, about 82% occurring once; the ten biggest clones make up 1.5% to 2.5%. The sample was peripheral blood, taken in a trial of Ad26.COV2.S vaccine versus placebo. These receptors came from a person aged 18-65 years who received the Ad26.COV2.S COVID-19 vaccine or a placebo. Both conserved end residues are part of each CDR3. A D gene is named only where the DNA matches it firmly. Where a row states a size, it is once, few, many or the class of an expanded clone; other rows omit it.

once	TRBV5-1	TRBJ1-3	NA	CASSPGGGAGSGNTIYF	TGCGCCAGCAGCCCCGGCGGGGGCGCCGGCTCTGGAAACACCATATATTTT
NA	TRBV19	TRBJ2-7	TRBD1	CASSWTGGVREQYF	TGTGCCAGTAGTTGGACAGGTGGGGTGAGGGAGCAGTACTTC
NA	TRBV5-4	TRBJ1-2	NA	CASSPDATPSYTF	TGTGCCAGCAGCCCGGACGCTACCCCCTCCTACACCTTC
NA	TRBV19	TRBJ1-4	NA	CASRDSATNEKLFF	TGTGCCAGTAGGGACAGTGCAACTAATGAAAAACTGTTTTTT
NA	TRBV11-2	TRBJ2-1	NA	CASSLDRGKYNEQFF	TGTGCCAGCAGCTTAGATCGTGGCAAGTACAATGAGCAGTTCTTC
NA	TRBV4-2	TRBJ1-2	NA	CASSQTFGTNLNYGYTF	TGTGCCAGCAGCCAAACCTTCGGGACAAACCTTAACTATGGCTACACCTTC
NA	TRBV6-5	TRBJ1-3	NA	CASSYLGGRTGNTIYF	TGTGCCAGCAGTTACCTGGGAGGGAGAACTGGAAACACCATATATTTT
NA	TRBV4-3	TRBJ2-5	TRBD2	CASSPGGTSGETQYF	TGCGCCAGCAGCCCCGGGGGGACTAGCGGGGAGACCCAGTACTTC
once	TRBV7-6	TRBJ2-5	NA	CASSLQGETQYF	TGTGCCAGCAGCCTCCAGGGGGAGACCCAGTACTTC
once	TRBV7-9	TRBJ2-1	TRBD1	CASSQGQGPQSRNEQFF	TGTGCCAGCAGCCAGGGACAGGGGCCACAATCCCGCAATGAGCAGTTCTTC
NA	TRBV7-3	TRBJ1-2	TRBD1	CASSTTGGIPYGYTF	TGTGCCAGCAGCACGACAGGGGGCATCCCCTATGGCTACACCTTC
NA	TRBV6-4	TRBJ1-1	NA	CASSDRAGGTEAFF	TGTGCCAGCAGTGACAGGGCTGGGGGCACTGAAGCTTTCTTT
NA	TRBV10-1	TRBJ2-2	NA	CASISFTGELFF	TGCGCCAGTATCAGTTTCACCGGGGAGCTGTTTTTT
NA	TRBV5-1	TRBJ2-1	NA	CASRLRIEGGASYNEQFF	TGCGCCAGCAGACTTCGTATTGAGGGGGGCGCATCCTACAATGAGCAGTTCTTC
NA	TRBV4-1	TRBJ1-3	NA	CASSQDAGSGNTIYF	TGCGCCAGCAGCCAAGATGCAGGGAGCGGAAACACCATATATTTT
NA	TRBV5-4	TRBJ1-2	TRBD1	CASSWLGQGIYGYTF	TGTGCCAGCAGCTGGCTAGGACAGGGTATCTATGGCTACACCTTC
few	TRBV7-2	TRBJ2-7	NA	CASSSPGGTYEQYF	TGTGCCAGCAGCTCCCCAGGGGGGACCTACGAGCAGTACTTC
NA	TRBV18	TRBJ1-3	TRBD1	CASSPYVGGGLSGNTIYF	TGTGCCAGCTCACCTTACGTAGGAGGGGGCCTCTCTGGAAACACCATATATTTT
NA	TRBV4-1	TRBJ1-1	NA	CASSQEWDTEAFF	TGCGCCAGCAGCCAAGAATGGGATACTGAAGCTTTCTTT
NA	TRBV11-2	TRBJ2-3	TRBD2	CASSPGLEVYDTQYF	TGTGCCAGCAGCCCGGGACTAGAAGTCTACGATACGCAGTATTTT
once	TRBV7-9	TRBJ2-1	TRBD2	CASSLGTSKNEQFF	TGTGCCAGCAGCTTAGGGACTAGCAAGAATGAGCAGTTCTTC
NA	TRBV19	TRBJ1-1	NA	CASGHSTTEAFF	TGTGCCAGTGGACACAGTACCACTGAAGCTTTCTTT
NA	TRBV7-8	TRBJ1-3	NA	CASSSGAGNTIYF	TGTGCCAGCAGCTCGGGGGCTGGAAACACCATATATTTT
NA	TRBV27	TRBJ1-1	NA	CASNIKENTEAFF	TGTGCCAGCAATATAAAGGAGAACACTGAAGCTTTCTTT
NA	TRBV5-1	TRBJ1-1	NA	CASSLDFIGTEAFF	TGCGCCAGCAGCTTGGACTTCATAGGCACTGAAGCTTTCTTT
once	TRBV4-3	TRBJ1-2	NA	CASSQDSYGYTF	TGCGCCAGCAGCCAAGACAGCTATGGCTACACCTTC
NA	TRBV27	TRBJ1-1	NA	CASSFRQGGNTEAFF	TGTGCCAGCAGTTTCCGACAAGGAGGGAACACTGAAGCTTTCTTT
NA	TRBV15	TRBJ2-3	TRBD2	CATSRETSGGRHSTDTQYF	TGTGCCACCAGCAGAGAAACTAGCGGGGGCCGGCATAGCACAGATACGCAGTATTTT
NA	TRBV19	TRBJ1-5	TRBD1	CASSQETGRRVVLTQHF	TGTGCCAGTAGTCAAGAGACAGGGAGGAGGGTAGTTCTGACCCAGCATTTT
NA	TRBV6-5	TRBJ2-7	NA	CASSRAPYEQYF	TGTGCCAGCAGTCGCGCTCCCTACGAGCAGTACTTC
NA	TRBV7-8	TRBJ2-7	NA	CASSLAGQGREYF	TGTGCCAGCAGCTTAGCTGGGCAGGGAAGGGAGTACTTC
NA	TRBV19	TRBJ2-1	NA	CASMMGRLGGGNEQFF	TGTGCCAGTATGATGGGCCGGCTTGGAGGTGGTAATGAGCAGTTCTTC
NA	TRBV6-5	TRBJ1-1	NA	CASSRNRVNTEAFF	TGTGCCAGCAGTCGAAACAGGGTAAACACTGAAGCTTTCTTT
few	TRBV5-4	TRBJ2-5	NA	CASSLADSVETQYF	TGTGCCAGCAGCTTGGCGGACAGTGTCGAGACCCAGTACTTC
NA	TRBV3-1/TRBV3-2	TRBJ1-3	NA	CASGRQSPGNTIYF	TGTGCCAGCGGGAGGCAAAGCCCTGGAAACACCATATATTTT
NA	TRBV24-1	TRBJ2-3	TRBD2	CATAGVTDTQYF	TGTGCCACCGCGGGGGTCACAGATACGCAGTATTTT
once	TRBV14	TRBJ2-7	NA	CASSHPTGRASEQYF	TGTGCCAGCAGCCACCCAACAGGGAGAGCTTCCGAGCAGTACTTC
NA	TRBV5-1	TRBJ2-7	NA	CASSLVLTGDYEQYF	TGCGCCAGCAGCTTGGTGTTGACAGGAGACTACGAGCAGTACTTC
NA	TRBV19	TRBJ1-1	NA	CASSWEPNTEAFF	TGTGCCAGTAGCTGGGAGCCTAACACTGAAGCTTTCTTT
NA	TRBV7-2	TRBJ1-5	NA	CASSWGRGNQPQHF	TGTGCCAGCAGTTGGGGGAGGGGAAATCAGCCCCAGCATTTT
NA	TRBV7-9	TRBJ1-1	TRBD1	CASSPGGALRNTEAFF	TGTGCCAGCAGCCCAGGGGGCGCTTTGAGGAACACTGAAGCTTTCTTT
NA	TRBV5-5	TRBJ2-7	NA	CASSLGQDFIFYEQYF	TGTGCCAGCAGCTTAGGTCAGGATTTTATCTTCTACGAGCAGTACTTC
NA	TRBV29-1	TRBJ2-1	NA	CSVPGGGGKGNMQFF	TGCAGCGTCCCTGGGGGGGGCGGCAAAGGCAATATGCAGTTCTTC
NA	TRBV11-2	TRBJ2-7	NA	CASSPGRTLYF	TGTGCCAGCAGCCCGGGGAGGACCCTGTACTTC
NA	TRBV5-4	TRBJ1-4	NA	CASSPTGATNEKLFF	TGTGCCAGCAGCCCCACGGGGGCAACTAATGAAAAACTGTTTTTT
NA	TRBV7-7	TRBJ2-7	NA	CASSSGAGGEQYF	TGTGCCAGCAGTTCCGGGGCTGGAGGGGAGCAGTACTTC
NA	TRBV5-4	TRBJ1-1	TRBD1	CASSRKDRGKTEAFF	TGTGCCAGCAGCAGAAAAGACAGGGGGAAGACTGAAGCTTTCTTT
few	TRBV2	TRBJ1-2	TRBD1	CASSFPPGQQNYGYTF	TGTGCCAGCAGTTTCCCTCCGGGACAGCAAAACTATGGCTACACCTTC
NA	TRBV19	TRBJ2-6	NA	CASSISGTFVSGANVLTF	TGTGCCAGTAGTATTAGTGGGACATTCGTCTCTGGGGCCAACGTCCTGACTTTC
once	TRBV4-1	TRBJ2-2	TRBD2	CASSQPPYGRAGGTNTGELFF	TGCGCCAGCAGCCAACCCCCGTATGGGCGAGCGGGGGGCACGAACACCGGGGAGCTGTTTTTT
NA	TRBV7-8	TRBJ1-4	TRBD1	CASSSRDRATNEKLFF	TGTGCCAGCAGCTCCCGGGACAGGGCAACTAATGAAAAACTGTTTTTT
NA	TRBV7-6	TRBJ2-1	TRBD2	CASSLAGLASYNEQFF	TGTGCCAGCAGCTTAGCGGGACTAGCGAGCTACAATGAGCAGTTCTTC
NA	TRBV7-2	TRBJ2-1	TRBD2	CASSAPGLAGTNYNEQFF	TGTGCCAGCAGCGCCCCGGGACTAGCGGGGACAAACTACAATGAGCAGTTCTTC
NA	TRBV3-1/TRBV3-2	TRBJ2-4	NA	CASSQGVGPRNIQYF	TGTGCCAGCAGCCAAGGGGTGGGGCCGAGGAACATTCAGTACTTC